Below, 26 T cell receptor beta chains from the same sample are listed, as sequenced in a study of OX40 agonist ivuxolimab in advanced cancers. Clones were sequenced by immunoSEQ multiplex PCR, and TCRdb holds only the in-frame ones, with some missing. The sample has 55,000 to 80,000 clones; 84% are singletons. This sample comprised CD4+ or CD8+ T cells sorted from blood, obtained in a trial of the OX40 agonist ivuxolimab. The receptors originated from an adult with an advanced solid tumor such as melanoma, head and neck, liver or kidney cancer.

Only one count was recorded for this clone. The rearrangement links TRBV7-9 to TRBJ1-1, with 9 bases lining up with TRBD1. Germline lookup yields CDR1 SEHNR and CDR2 FQNEAQ (reference sequence). With V trimmed by 5 bases and J by 5 bases, 6 bases remained unmatched. The CDR3 sequence is 14 residues long. The CDR3 DNA is TGTGCCAGCAGCAGTTGGACAGGGGAGACTGAAGCTTTCTTT. Translation: CASSSWTGETEAFF.

This rearrangement joins TRBV5-1 to TRBJ2-7; 10 bases align to TRBD1. This CDR3 region has 16 residues. V was clipped by 0 bases and J by 5 bases; unmatched bases: 8. CDR1 and CDR2 from the germline V gene are SGHRS and YFSETQ. CDR3 DNA: TGCGCCAGCAGCTTGGGGACTAGACAGGGGGCGAACGAGCAGTACTTC. Translated: CASSLGTRQGANEQYF. Using reference TRBV5-1 and TRBJ2-7 for the parts outside the CDR3, the full variable domain is KAGVTQTPRYLIKTRGQQVTLSCSPISGHRSVSWYQQTPGQGLQFLFEYFSETQRNKGNFPGRFSGRQFSNSRSEMNVSTLELGDSALYLCASSLGTRQGANEQYFGPGTRLTVT.

This clone appeared a single time. This chain uses TRBV19 with TRBJ1-1; 10 positions match TRBD1. Trimming at V came to 6 bases and at J to 4 bases, leaving 5 bases not matched to a gene. Germline V lookup: CDR1 LNHDA, CDR2 SQIVND (reference sequence). This CDR3 is 14 amino acids long. CDR3 in DNA: TGTGCCAGTAGGCCGGGACAGGGGTTCACTGAAGCTTTCTTT. Residues: CASRPGQGFTEAFF.

The rearrangement links TRBV7-2 to TRBJ2-1; D remains ambiguous. V was cut by 4 bases and J by 0 bases, with 10 bases left in between. This CDR3 region has 15 residues. Germline V gene data show CDR1 as SGHTA and CDR2 as FQGNSA. The CDR3 coding sequence is TGTGCCAGCAGCTACTCAGCCTCCTCCTACAATGAGCAGTTCTTC. It specifies CASSYSASSYNEQFF.

The rearrangement joins TRBV7-3 to TRBJ2-3; D is possibly TRBD1 (6 bases). V dropped 6 bases and J dropped 4 bases, with 11 bases sitting between them. The CDR3 has 13 residues. Germline V gene lookup returns CDR1 SGHTA and CDR2 FQGTGA. The CDR3 coding sequence is TGTGCCAGCAGAATGGCAGGGGCAGATACGCAGTATTTT. The encoded protein is CASRMAGADTQYF.

The chain uses TRBV27 and TRBJ2-7; a weak D match, TRBD1 (5 bases). Trimming cost V 0 bases and J 2 bases, with 11 bases left between them. This CDR3 spans 15 amino acids. From germline, CDR1 is MNHEY and CDR2 SMNVEV (reference sequence). CDR3 protein: CASSLSIGAPYEQYF. Here the CDR3 DNA reads TGTGCCAGCAGTTTATCGATAGGGGCCCCCTACGAGCAGTACTTC.

This rearrangement joins TRBV5-1 to TRBJ2-1, with 14 bases fitting TRBD2. V shed 3 bases and J 5 bases; nucleotides not matched to a gene: 4. This CDR3 spans 16 amino acids. Germline V CDR1 and CDR2: SGHRS, YFSETQ. Here the CDR3 reads CASSSGLAGGHNEQFF. DNA for the CDR3: TGCGCCAGCAGCTCAGGACTAGCGGGGGGCCACAATGAGCAGTTCTTC.

The gene calls are TRBV6-6 and TRBJ2-2; no clear D. V gave up 7 bases and J gave up 5 bases, with 14 bases separating them. The CDR3 has 14 amino acids. CDR1 is MNHNY and CDR2 is SVGAGI in the germline V gene (reference sequence). CDR3 DNA: TGTGCCAGCAAGCCCCCGACATTTACCGGGGAGCTGTTTTTT. It encodes CASKPPTFTGELFF.

DNA of the CDR3: TGTGCCAGCAGCTTAGCGCAGGGGGCGCGGGCTAGCTACACCTTC. Translating gives CASSLAQGARASYTF. V gene TRBV7-6 combines with J gene TRBJ1-2; 8 bases fit TRBD1. The length of the CDR3 is 15 residues. Trimming at V came to 0 bases and at J to 9 bases, leaving 9 bases not matched to a gene. Germline CDR1 and CDR2: SGHVS and FNYEAQ.

The CDR3 DNA sequence: TGTGCCAGCAGCCCACCTGGCCGGGGGAACACCGGGGAGCTGTTTTTT. It encodes CASSPPGRGNTGELFF. The chain uses TRBV9 and TRBJ2-2, with TRBD2 as a possible D gene (5 bases). The CDR3 runs 16 residues. V was clipped by 4 bases and J by 1 base, with 14 bases between them. The germline gives CDR1 SGDLS, CDR2 YYNGEE.

The genes are TRBV5-1 and TRBJ2-5, with no clear D. Between the trimmed V and J ends, which lost 0 bases and 5 bases, there was a span of 11 bases. Germline CDR1 reads SGHRS; CDR2 reads YFSETQ. The CDR3 spans 14 residues. CDR3 in DNA: TGCGCCAGCAGCTTGGATGTAGGACGGGAGACCCAGTACTTC. Its translation is CASSLDVGRETQYF.

The chain couples TRBV11-2 to TRBJ2-1; D is possibly TRBD1 or TRBD2 (5 bases each). This CDR3 is built from 14 residues. Trimming removed 1 base from V and 8 bases from J, with 12 bases in between. Per the germline V gene, CDR1 is SGHAT and CDR2 is FQNNGV. DNA for the CDR3: TGTGCCAGCAGCTTAGCGGGACCGAGCCATGAGCAGTTCTTC. Translating gives CASSLAGPSHEQFF.

This chain connects TRBV7-6 to TRBJ1-2; 10 positions match TRBD1. V shed 3 bases and J 3 bases; nucleotides not matched to a gene: 13. In germline, CDR1 is SGHVS, CDR2 FNYEAQ. The CDR3 covers 18 residues. Here the CDR3 DNA reads TGTGCCAGCAGCTTTTTCCCTTCTATTGACAGGGGGCACTATGGCTACACCTTC. It is translated as CASSFFPSIDRGHYGYTF.

This clone was observed a few times. This chain joins TRBV5-5 and TRBJ2-7; D gene ambiguous. Trimming pared 5 bases from V and 2 bases from J, leaving 14 bases between. This CDR3 is built from 14 residues. Germline CDR1 and CDR2: SGHKS and YYEKEE (reference sequence). CDR3 nucleotides: TGTGCCAGCAGTTGGCAGGCCAGGACCTACGAGCAGTACTTC. Its protein is CASSWQARTYEQYF.

The V and J genes are TRBV23-1 and TRBJ1-1; tentatively, D is TRBD1 (6 bases). TRBV23-1 is sorted into the ORF group, with uncertain function. The CDR3 consists of 13 residues. V was clipped by 8 bases and J by 2 bases, with 12 bases between them. The CDR3 nucleotides read TGCGCCAGCGAGAAGGGGGGTAACACTGAAGCTTTCTTT. This encodes CASEKGGNTEAFF.

The rearrangement links TRBV11-1 to TRBJ2-5; D is possibly TRBD2 (5 bases). CDR3 length: 12 residues. The germline V and J ends were trimmed by 3 bases and 3 bases, with 5 bases remaining between them. Germline V gives CDR1 SGHAT, CDR2 FQDESV (reference sequence). The CDR3 DNA reads as TGTGCCAGCAGCTTCGGGGAAGAGACCCAGTACTTC. Residues: CASSFGEETQYF. The full variable domain, rest sourced from reference TRBV11-1 and TRBJ2-5, is EAEVAQSPRYKITEKSQAVAFWCDPISGHATLYWYRQILGQGPELLVQFQDESVVDDSQLPKDRFSAERLKGVDSTLKIQPAELGDSAMYLCASSFGEETQYFGPGTRLLVL.

The chain has TRBV18 and TRBJ2-7; TRBD1 might be the D (5 bases). Germline CDR1 and CDR2: KGHSH and LQKENI. This CDR3 region has 14 residues. The germline V and J ends were trimmed by 3 bases and 0 bases, with 9 bases remaining between them. The CDR3 DNA sequence: TGTGCCAGCTCACCGTTCGACAGCTCCTACGAGCAGTACTTC. This sequence encodes CASSPFDSSYEQYF.

This chain links TRBV4-2 with TRBJ2-2, with a tentative D call TRBD1 (6 bases). There are 15 residues in the CDR3. Looked up from germline, CDR1 is LGHNA and CDR2 is YNFKEQ. Between the trimmed V and J ends, which lost 3 bases and 1 base, there was a span of 9 bases. CDR3 in DNA: TGTGCCAGCAGCCAGCCACAGGGGAACACCGGGGAGCTGTTTTTT. Protein product: CASSQPQGNTGELFF.

V gene TRBV11-3 combines with J gene TRBJ1-1; D possibly corresponds to TRBD1 (5 bases). The CDR3 has 14 residues. Germline V gene lookup returns CDR1 SGHNT and CDR2 YENEEA. Trimming removed 9 bases from V and 4 bases from J, with 18 bases in between. This chain's CDR3 is CASSGFRGGTEAFF. In DNA, the CDR3 is TGTGCCAGTAGCGGGTTCCGGGGGGGCACTGAAGCTTTCTTT.

The chain joins TRBV10-3 to TRBJ2-7; 9 bases line up with TRBD1. Germline trimming cut 3 bases from V and 5 bases from J; bases unmatched to any gene: 8. CDR3 length: 15 residues. The germline CDR1 and CDR2 sequences are ENHRY and SYGVKD. DNA for the CDR3: TGTGCCATCAGTGATGGGTTAACAGGGGGCGACGAGCAGTACTTC. Its translation: CAISDGLTGGDEQYF.

A note on this clone: The limits of the CDR3 on the DNA are not certain, so only TCRdb's listed CDR3 is given. In the same sample, other DNA sequences code for this CDR3. The rearrangement links TRBV7-2 to TRBJ2-7; TRBD2 reflects the table's D call only, with no check against the DNA. Looked up from germline, CDR1 is SGHTA and CDR2 is FQGNSA. The CDR3 extends over 17 residues, inclusive of both ends. CDR3: CASSLVAGGSSSYEQYF.

The chain recombines TRBV9 with TRBJ2-3; 7 positions match TRBD2. With 0 bases clipped from V and 6 bases from J, the junction kept 4 bases outside the gene matches. CDR1 is SGDLS, CDR2 YYNGEE, per germline. The CDR3 is 14 amino acids. CDR3 amino acids: CASSVVSSGDTQYF. In DNA form, the CDR3 reads TGTGCCAGCAGCGTAGTAAGTAGCGGGGATACGCAGTATTTT.

The chain has TRBV15 and TRBJ1-5, with a possible D match to TRBD1 (6 bases). This CDR3 comprises 15 residues. The germline V gene encodes CDR1 LNHNV and CDR2 YYDKDF (reference sequence). The V and J ends lost 4 bases and 3 bases respectively, with 13 bases between them. The CDR3 coding sequence is TGTGCCACCAGCACTCTGGGACATGACAATCAGCCCCAGCATTTT. Translating it yields CATSTLGHDNQPQHF.

The chain combines TRBV12-5 with TRBJ2-7; 7 nucleotides agree with TRBD1. CDR1 and CDR2 from the germline V gene are LGHNT and FRNRAP. The CDR3 extends over 15 amino acids. The V gene end was trimmed by 0 bases and the J gene end by 2 bases; junction bases not matched to a gene: 4. In nucleotides, the CDR3 is TGTGCTAGTGGTTTGGTCGACAGGGCTACCTACGAGCAGTACTTC. Its translation is CASGLVDRATYEQYF. Combining the CDR3 with reference TRBV12-5 and TRBJ2-7 gives the whole variable domain DARVTQTPRHKVTEMGQEVTMRCQPILGHNTVFWYRQTMMQGLELLAYFRNRAPLDDSGMPKDRFSAEMPDATLATLKIQPSEPRDSAVYFCASGLVDRATYEQYFGPGTRLTVT.

V usage is TRBV27 and J usage is TRBJ1-6; possible D gene TRBD1, 5 bases. Germline CDR1 is MNHEY and CDR2 is SMNVEV (reference sequence). The CDR3 spans 17 residues. Trimming removed 3 bases from V and 7 bases from J, with 19 bases in between. CDR3 loop: CASSLRRQGAINSPLHF. CDR3 DNA: TGTGCCAGCAGTTTGAGACGTCAAGGGGCGATAAATTCACCCCTCCACTTT.

The sample holds many counts of this clone. The rearrangement uses TRBV27 and TRBJ1-6; D uncertain. The V gene lost 5 bases and the J gene lost 6 bases, with 20 bases spanning the gap. CDR3 length: 17 amino acids. Germline V lookup: CDR1 MNHEY, CDR2 SMNVEV (reference sequence). Here the CDR3 reads CASSPFSWQAANSPLHF. The CDR3 region has the DNA TGTGCCAGCAGTCCATTCTCCTGGCAGGCAGCTAATTCACCCCTCCACTTT.